Sequencing of this T cell receptor beta chain was carried out in a study of cytomegalovirus exposure and HLA in healthy donors. Across the whole study: Samples from HLA-typed donors yielded around 79 million unique TCRs in an early data release. Broader study findings: In a later analysis, TCR association rates varied by HLA locus: DRB1 most, HLA-C fewest. Exclusion as indistinguishable affected some V segments, including TRBV6-2 and TRBV6-3.

On this clone: Its antigen remains unknown.

The CDR3 consists of 16 residues. The germline gives CDR1 WSHSY, CDR2 SAAADI. V was clipped by 3 bases and J by 2 bases, with 17 bases between them. Primers included in the PCR were 60 Vbeta and 13 Jbeta primers. Libraries were prepared by immunoSEQ multiplex PCR; TCRdb keeps only in-frame clonotypes and omits some of them. The sample contains more than 130,000 clones, roughly 76% of which appear only once. The chain has TRBV10-2 and TRBJ2-7; maybe TRBD1 (5 bases). Sequencing used PBMCs. This sequence originates from a man aged 18 to 30 in good health and CMV-seronegative. CDR3 bases: TGCGCCAGCAGTGATGCCAGGGCTGCAGCTACCTACGAGCAGTACTTC. Translating gives CASSDARAAATYEQYF.